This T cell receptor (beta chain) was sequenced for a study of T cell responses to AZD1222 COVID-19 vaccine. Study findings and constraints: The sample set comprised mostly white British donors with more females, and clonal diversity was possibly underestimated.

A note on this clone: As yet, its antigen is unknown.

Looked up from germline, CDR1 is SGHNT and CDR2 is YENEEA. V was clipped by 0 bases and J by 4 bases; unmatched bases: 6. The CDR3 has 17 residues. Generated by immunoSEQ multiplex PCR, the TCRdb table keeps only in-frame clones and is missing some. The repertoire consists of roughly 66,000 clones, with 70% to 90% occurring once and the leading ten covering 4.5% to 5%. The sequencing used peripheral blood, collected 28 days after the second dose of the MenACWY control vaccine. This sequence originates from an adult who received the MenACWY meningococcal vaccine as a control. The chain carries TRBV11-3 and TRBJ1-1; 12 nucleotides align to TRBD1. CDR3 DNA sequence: TGTGCCAGCAGCTTAGACCGGGACAGGGGGCCGGGCACTGAAGCTTTCTTT. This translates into CASSLDRDRGPGTEAFF.